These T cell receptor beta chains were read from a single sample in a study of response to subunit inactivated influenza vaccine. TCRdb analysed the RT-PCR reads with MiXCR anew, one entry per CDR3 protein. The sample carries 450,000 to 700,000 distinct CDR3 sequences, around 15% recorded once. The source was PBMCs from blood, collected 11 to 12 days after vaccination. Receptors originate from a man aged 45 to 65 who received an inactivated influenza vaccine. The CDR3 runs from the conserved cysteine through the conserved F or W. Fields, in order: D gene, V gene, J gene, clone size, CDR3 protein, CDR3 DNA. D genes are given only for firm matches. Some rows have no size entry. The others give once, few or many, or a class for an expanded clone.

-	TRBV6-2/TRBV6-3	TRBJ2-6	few	CASHTGLVSGANVLTF	TGTGCCAGCCACACAGGCCTCGTCTCTGGGGCCAACGTCCTGACTTTC
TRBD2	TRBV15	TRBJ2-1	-	CATSPGLAGDHEQFF	TGTGCCACCAGCCCCGGACTAGCGGGAGACCATGAGCAGTTCTTC
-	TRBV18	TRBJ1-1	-	CASSPGRGDTEAFF	TGTGCCAGCTCACCCGGTAGGGGTGACACTGAAGCTTTCTTT
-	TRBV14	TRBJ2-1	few	CASSRNRDPSYNEQFF	TGTGCCAGCAGCCGGAACCGGGACCCATCCTACAATGAGCAGTTCTTC
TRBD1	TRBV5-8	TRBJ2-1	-	CASSLLQGAYEQFF	TGTGCCAGCAGCTTGCTACAGGGGGCTTATGAGCAGTTCTTC
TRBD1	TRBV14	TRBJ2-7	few	CASSSTTGQGSYEQYF	TGTGCCAGCAGCTCGACCACGGGACAGGGTTCCTACGAGCAGTACTTC
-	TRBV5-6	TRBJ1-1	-	CASSLATVEAFF	TGTGCCAGCAGCTTGGCCACAGTCGAAGCTTTCTTT
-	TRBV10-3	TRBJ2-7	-	CAISTGSSYEQYF	TGTGCCATCAGCACAGGTAGCTCCTACGAGCAGTACTTC
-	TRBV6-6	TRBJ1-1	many	CASSYSAGLWGGPSAGHWNTEAFF	TGTGCCAGCAGTTACTCGGCGGGACTCTGGGGTGGCCCGTCAGCGGGACACTGGAACACTGAAGCTTTCTTT
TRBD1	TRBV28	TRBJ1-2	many	CASIQGTYGYTF	TGTGCCAGCATACAGGGGACCTATGGCTACACCTTC
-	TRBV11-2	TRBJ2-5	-	CASSVTGETQYF	TGTGCCAGCAGCGTCACCGGGGAGACCCAGTACTTC
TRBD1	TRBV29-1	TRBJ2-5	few	CSAGDRTQETQYF	TGCAGCGCCGGGGACAGGACCCAAGAGACCCAGTACTTC
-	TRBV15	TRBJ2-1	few	CATSRDQYSLNEQFF	TGTGCCACCAGCAGAGATCAGTACAGTTTGAATGAGCAGTTCTTC
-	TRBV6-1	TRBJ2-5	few	CASSLPGRGETQYF	TGTGCCAGCAGTCTCCCAGGAAGGGGGGAGACCCAGTACTTC
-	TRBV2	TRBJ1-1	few	CASFGGGKAFF	TGTGCCAGCTTCGGTGGGGGTAAAGCTTTCTTT
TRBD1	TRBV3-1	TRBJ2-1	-	CASSQVAAGGNEQFF	TGTGCCAGCAGCCAAGTTGCGGCAGGGGGCAATGAGCAGTTCTTC
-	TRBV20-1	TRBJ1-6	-	CSASQSANSPLHF	TGCAGTGCTAGCCAGTCTGCGAATTCACCCCTCCACTTT
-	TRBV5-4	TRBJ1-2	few	CASTSSATSNYGYTF	TGTGCCAGCACCTCCAGCGCCACCAGTAACTATGGCTACACCTTC
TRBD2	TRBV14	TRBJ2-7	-	CASRAAGDYEQYF	TGTGCCAGCAGAGCAGCGGGAGATTACGAGCAGTACTTC
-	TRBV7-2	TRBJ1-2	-	CASTLDRANYGYTF	TGTGCCAGCACTCTGGACCGAGCTAACTATGGCTACACCTTC
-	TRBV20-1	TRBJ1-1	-	CSARGQTLRDTEAFF	TGCAGTGCTAGAGGACAGACCCTCCGGGATACTGAAGCTTTCTTT
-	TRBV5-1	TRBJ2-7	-	CASSPSAGKYSYEQYF	TGCGCCAGCAGCCCGTCTGCGGGGAAGTATTCCTACGAGCAGTACTTC
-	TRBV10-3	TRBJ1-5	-	CAIREGPTDQPQHF	TGTGCCATCAGGGAAGGACCCACTGATCAGCCCCAGCATTTT
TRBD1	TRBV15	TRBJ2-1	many	CATSRDRGSSYNEQFF	TGTGCCACCAGCAGAGACAGGGGGAGCTCCTACAATGAGCAGTTCTTC
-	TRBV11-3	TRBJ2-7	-	CASSLDSNYEQYF	TGTGCCAGCAGCCTAGACAGTAACTACGAGCAGTACTTC
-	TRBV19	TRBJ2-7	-	CASSRGIQTYEQYF	TGTGCCAGTAGTCGGGGAATCCAAACCTACGAGCAGTACTTC
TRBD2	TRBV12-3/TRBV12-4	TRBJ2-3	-	CASRVLARGADTQYF	TGTGCCAGCAGGGTACTAGCGAGGGGAGCAGATACGCAGTATTTT
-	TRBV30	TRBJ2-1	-	CAWSLTSNEQFF	TGTGCCTGGAGTTTGACTAGCAATGAGCAGTTCTTC
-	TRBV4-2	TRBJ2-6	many	CASSQGGAGANVLTF	TGTGCCAGCAGCCAAGGGGGAGCCGGGGCCAACGTCCTGACTTTC
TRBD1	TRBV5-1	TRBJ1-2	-	CASSLFDRVGYTF	TGCGCCAGCAGCTTATTCGACAGGGTTGGCTACACCTTC
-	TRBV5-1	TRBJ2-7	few	CASSRYEQYF	TGCGCCAGCAGCCGTTACGAGCAGTACTTC
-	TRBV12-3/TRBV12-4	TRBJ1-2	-	CASTRRGGYTF	TGTGCCAGCACCCGCAGGGGAGGCTACACCTTC
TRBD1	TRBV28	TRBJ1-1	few	CASSPTGDRQNTEAFF	TGTGCCAGCAGTCCTACGGGGGACAGGCAGAACACTGAAGCTTTCTTT
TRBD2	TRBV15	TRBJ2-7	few	CATSSTSVPSDEQYF	TGTGCCACCAGCAGTACTAGCGTCCCGAGCGACGAGCAGTACTTC
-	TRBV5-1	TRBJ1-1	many	CASRNGLGTEAFF	TGCGCCAGCAGAAACGGACTTGGCACTGAAGCTTTCTTT
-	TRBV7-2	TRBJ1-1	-	CASSLGPGRNTEAFF	TGTGCCAGCAGCTTAGGGCCGGGACGGAACACTGAAGCTTTCTTT
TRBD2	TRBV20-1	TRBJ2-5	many	CSARRLAGIQETQYF	TGCAGTGCTAGGCGCCTAGCGGGGATCCAAGAGACCCAGTACTTC
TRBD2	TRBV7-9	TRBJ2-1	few	CASRTGTRDSEQFF	TGTGCCAGCAGGACCGGGACTAGGGACTCTGAGCAGTTCTTC
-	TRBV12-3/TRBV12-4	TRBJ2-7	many	CASSLGQGEAREQYF	TGTGCCAGCAGTTTAGGGCAAGGGGAGGCGAGGGAGCAGTACTTC
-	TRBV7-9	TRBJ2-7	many	CASSPRGGDIDEQYF	TGTGCCAGCAGCCCCCGGGGAGGGGACATCGACGAGCAGTACTTC
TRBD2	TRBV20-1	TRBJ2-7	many	CSARDLAGDLYEQYF	TGCAGTGCTAGAGATCTAGCGGGAGATCTCTACGAGCAGTACTTC
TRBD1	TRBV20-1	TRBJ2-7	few	CSAYTGATSYEQYF	TGCAGTGCTTATACAGGGGCCACCTCCTACGAGCAGTACTTC
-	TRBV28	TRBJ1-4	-	CASSLPEQGEKLFF	TGTGCCAGCAGTCTACCGGAACAGGGTGAAAAACTGTTTTTT
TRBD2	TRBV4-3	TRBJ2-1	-	CASSQELTLAGNEQFF	TGCGCCAGCAGCCAAGAGTTAACTCTAGCGGGGAATGAGCAGTTCTTC
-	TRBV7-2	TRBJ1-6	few	CASSSRGLGYNSPLHF	TGTGCCAGCAGCAGCAGGGGACTTGGCTATAATTCACCCCTCCACTTT
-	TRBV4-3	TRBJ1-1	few	CASSQVWLETTGTEAFF	TGCGCCAGCAGCCAAGTCTGGCTGGAGACAACGGGGACTGAAGCTTTCTTT
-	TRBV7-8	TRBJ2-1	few	CASSLNLGFNEQFF	TGTGCCAGCAGCTTAAACCTGGGGTTCAATGAGCAGTTCTTC
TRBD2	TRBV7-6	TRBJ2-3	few	CASSSRLAGTTDTQYF	TGTGCCAGCAGCTCGAGACTAGCGGGAACTACAGATACGCAGTATTTT
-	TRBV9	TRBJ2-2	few	CASSVGGYSDTGELFF	TGTGCCAGCAGCGTAGGTGGGTATTCGGACACCGGGGAGCTGTTTTTT
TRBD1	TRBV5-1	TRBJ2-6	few	CASKIQGARGANVLTF	TGCGCCAGCAAAATACAGGGGGCGCGGGGGGCCAACGTCCTGACTTTC
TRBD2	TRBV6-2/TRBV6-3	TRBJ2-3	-	CASTDRTSGVTDTQYF	TGTGCCAGCACCGACCGGACTAGCGGGGTCACAGATACGCAGTATTTT
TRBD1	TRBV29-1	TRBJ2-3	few	CSVKGQGVGDTQYF	TGCAGCGTGAAAGGTCAGGGGGTCGGGGATACGCAGTATTTT
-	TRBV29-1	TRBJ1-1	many	CSAGEPNTEAFF	TGCAGCGCAGGGGAACCGAACACTGAAGCTTTCTTT
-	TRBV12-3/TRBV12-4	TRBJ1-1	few	CASSLVSLAEAFF	TGTGCCAGCAGTTTGGTTTCGCTCGCTGAAGCTTTCTTT
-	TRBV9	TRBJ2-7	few	CASSPDVLWGKGYEQYF	TGTGCCAGCAGCCCTGATGTGCTGTGGGGAAAGGGGTACGAGCAGTACTTC